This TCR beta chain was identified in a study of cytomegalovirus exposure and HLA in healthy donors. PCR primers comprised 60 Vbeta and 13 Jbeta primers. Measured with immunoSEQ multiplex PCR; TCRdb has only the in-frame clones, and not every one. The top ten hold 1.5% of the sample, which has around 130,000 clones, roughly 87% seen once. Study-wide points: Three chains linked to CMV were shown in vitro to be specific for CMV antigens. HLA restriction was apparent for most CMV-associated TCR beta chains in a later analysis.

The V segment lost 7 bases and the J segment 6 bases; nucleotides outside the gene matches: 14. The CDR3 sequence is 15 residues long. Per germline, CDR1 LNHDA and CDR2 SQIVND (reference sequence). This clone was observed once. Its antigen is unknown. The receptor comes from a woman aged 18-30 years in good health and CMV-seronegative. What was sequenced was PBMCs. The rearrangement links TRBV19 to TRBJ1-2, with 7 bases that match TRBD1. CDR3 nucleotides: TGTGCCAGTAACCCGGACAGGTCCTCCAATGATGGCTACACCTTC. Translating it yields CASNPDRSSNDGYTF.